The 2 T cell receptor beta chains reported below all come from one sample, sequenced in a study of T cells in Graves' hyperthyroidism and ophthalmopathy. RNA transcripts provided the source from which TCR beta CDR3 regions were amplified. TCR CDR3 underwent first-round RT-PCR with the HTBI primer set. TCRdb analysed the multiplex PCR reads with MiXCR anew, one entry per CDR3 protein. The sample gives over 550,000 distinct CDR3 sequences, 16% of which show up once; 18% is in the top ten. Sequencing input: blood. The receptors stem from a young woman with Graves' hyperthyroidism.

As DNA, the CDR3 is TGTGCCAGTAGTATGTGGCAGGGAGACCCTCCGGGAGGCGAGCAGTACTTC. Its protein product is CASSMWQGDPPGGEQYF. The genes are TRBV19 and TRBJ2-7; 7 nucleotides match TRBD2. After removal of 3 bases from V and 6 bases from J, the junction contained 17 bases not matched to a gene. The CDR3 loop spans 17 amino acids. Germline values: CDR1 LNHDA, CDR2 SQIVND (reference sequence).

This clonotype was seen more than once but under ten times. The chain carries TRBV4-1 and TRBJ2-7; 14 bases fit TRBD2. CDR1 is MGHRA and CDR2 is YSYEKL in the germline V gene. J was trimmed by 3 bases and V by 6 bases; bases with no gene match: 16. The CDR3 runs to 19 residues. The CDR3 nucleotides are TGCGCCAGCAGTCATGTGGGACTAGCGGGAGTCGGAGTGGGCTACGAGCAGTACTTC. Translating gives CASSHVGLAGVGVGYEQYF.